The T cell receptor (beta chain) described here comes from a study of T-cell reconstitution after alpha-beta-depleted transplantation in children (dated by TCRdb to between 2015 and 2016). Broadly, across the study: T-cell immune reconstitution after TCRalphabeta/CD19-depleted allogeneic hematopoietic cell transplantation in children was quantitatively tracked in the study by means of TCR repertoire profiling.

Libraries were constructed by PCR. Sequencing relied on an Illumina HiSeq 2500. TCR library preparation used molecular barcoding, with unique molecular identifiers applied to normalize quantification of the TCRbeta repertoire. The public reads were reprocessed in TCRdb via fastp at Q25 and MiXCR, keeping in-frame beta chains. Rows are unified per CDR3 protein, each entry keeping the most common DNA and genes. This sample is represented by 190,000 or so distinct CDR3 sequences; approximately 7% of them were singletons. The ten biggest clones cover roughly 3% of the sample. The table lists this clonotype with many counts. No cognate antigen has been identified for it. Base qualities were left out, and no much larger clone turns up one base away. V sheds 2 bases and J sheds 8 bases, leaving 17 bases between their ends. The germline V gene encodes CDR1 MNHEY and CDR2 SVGAGI. From its cysteine to its phenylalanine, the CDR3 spans 15 amino acids. Solely the CDR3 DNA is kept, with 45 bases framed from the first base.

Recombination joined TRBV6-5 with TRBJ2-3, with TRBD2 tentatively as D gene (6 bases match). This clonotype was obtained from a human donor who donated a stem cell graft to a child with Wiskott-Aldrich syndrome. Sequenced material: PBMCs from the stem cell graft donor, taken from the stem cell graft. This receptor carries the CDR3 CASSYSKVLEGTQYF. The base sequence is TGTGCCAGCAGTTACAGTAAGGTCCTGGAGGGTACGCAGTATTTT.